Shown below are 14 T cell receptor beta chains from a single sample sequenced in a study of neurological immune-mediated disorders. In TCRdb, the 5' RACE reads were re-called with MiXCR into one record per CDR3 protein. The sample lists about 55,000 distinct CDR3 sequences; around 4.4% were seen once. The sequencing sample was made of PBMCs. These receptors were collected from a man aged 45-65 years with multiple sclerosis.

This clonotype was found many times. This rearrangement joins TRBV12-3 or TRBV12-4 to TRBJ1-2, with a weak D call TRBD1 (6 bases). The V end was cut by 4 bases, the J end by 3 bases, with 9 bases between. The CDR3 runs 13 residues. This chain's CDR3 is CASSSSGDYGYTF. CDR3 bases: TGTGCCAGCAGTTCTTCAGGGGACTATGGCTACACCTTC.

This clonotype was observed at least ten times. V gene TRBV7-2 combines with J gene TRBJ2-3; D could derive from TRBD1 or TRBD2 (6 bases each). CDR1 and CDR2 (germline): SGHTA, FQGNSA. Between the trimmed V and J ends, which lost 8 bases and 2 bases, there was a span of 11 bases. The CDR3 length is 13 residues. CDR3 in DNA: TGTGCCAGCGGGCGGGGACACACAGATACGCAGTATTTT. The encoded protein is CASGRGHTDTQYF.

This clonotype has ten or more counts. CDR3 region: CATPRGTTGELFF. Written as DNA, the CDR3 is TGTGCCACCCCCCGGGGTACCACCGGGGAGCTGTTTTTT. The chain couples TRBV2 to TRBJ2-2; tentatively, D is TRBD2 (5 bases). The V and J ends lost 10 bases and 4 bases respectively, with 13 bases between them. The V gene's germline CDR1 is SNHLY and CDR2 FYNNEI. The CDR3 has 13 amino acids. Full variable domain (missing parts from reference TRBV2 and TRBJ2-2): EPEVTQTPSHQVTQMGQEVILRCVPISNHLYFYWYRQILGQKVEFLVSFYNNEISEKSEIFDDQFSVERPDGSNFTLKIRSTKLEDSAMYFCATPRGTTGELFFGEGSRLTVL.

This clonotype occurred many times. The chain carries TRBV20-1 and TRBJ2-5, with 12 bases lining up with TRBD2. Germline V CDR1 and CDR2: DFQATT, SNEGSKA (reference sequence). The V segment lost 5 bases and the J segment 5 bases; nucleotides outside the gene matches: 6. This CDR3 has 14 residues. CDR3 region: CSAASGGVGETQYF. Here the CDR3 DNA reads TGCAGTGCTGCTAGCGGGGGGGTTGGGGAGACCCAGTACTTC.

This clonotype was seen a handful of times. V gene TRBV5-1 combines with J gene TRBJ1-2; 7 bases agree with TRBD1. Losses at the gene ends were 2 bases for V and 3 bases for J; bases not matched to a gene: 4. The CDR3 is made up of 14 amino acids. Germline assignment: CDR1 SGHRS and CDR2 YFSETQ. The CDR3 sequence is CASSFTGTDYGYTF. In DNA, the CDR3 is TGCGCCAGCAGCTTCACCGGGACAGACTATGGCTACACCTTC.

This clonotype was recorded many times. The chain has TRBV5-1 and TRBJ2-1, with 12 bases that match TRBD2. V lost 4 bases and J lost 9; bases outside the gene matches: 26. The CDR3 runs to 21 residues. Germline CDR1 reads SGHRS; CDR2 reads YFSETQ. CDR3 bases: TGCGCCAGCAGCCCCCCCACGGGCCAGGGGGTGGCTAGCGGGAGGGAAGGTGAGCAGTTCTTC. Translated, it gives CASSPPTGQGVASGREGEQFF.

This clonotype was recorded at least ten times. The rearrangement links TRBV9 to TRBJ1-4, with 8 positions matching TRBD1. The CDR3 loop spans 15 amino acids. The ends lost 3 bases at V and 8 bases at J; junction bases unmatched: 9. Per the germline V gene, CDR1 is SGDLS and CDR2 is YYNGEE. Written as DNA, the CDR3 is TGTGCCAGCAGCGATCGGACAGGGCAGGGAGAAAAACTGTTTTTT. Its protein is CASSDRTGQGEKLFF.

This chain's CDR3 is CASSPKHGNTEAFF. In DNA, the CDR3 is TGTGCCAGCAGCCCTAAACACGGGAACACTGAAGCTTTCTTT. V is TRBV3-1 and J is TRBJ1-1, with no clear D. The CDR3 is 14 residues long. Germline CDR1 is LGHDT and CDR2 is YNNKEL (reference sequence). Between the trimmed V and J ends, which lost 4 bases and 1 base, there was a span of 10 bases.

This clonotype was counted at least ten times. This rearrangement joins TRBV10-3 to TRBJ2-5; D remains ambiguous. The germline V gene has CDR1 ENHRY and CDR2 SYGVKD. The CDR3 has 14 residues. With 10 bases removed from V and 4 bases from J, the gap between germline ends came to 19 bases. The CDR3 loop reads CATLPGLDGETQYF. DNA for the CDR3: TGTGCCACCTTACCAGGCCTAGACGGAGAGACCCAGTACTTC.

This clonotype has ten or more counts. J is TRBJ2-2 and V is TRBV12-3 or TRBV12-4, with TRBD2 as a possible D gene (5 bases). This CDR3 spans 13 amino acids. V was shortened by 5 bases and J by 7 bases, with 11 bases between the two germline ends. CDR3 in amino acids: CASSPRLLGELFF. Written as DNA, the CDR3 is TGTGCCAGCAGTCCTAGACTACTCGGGGAGCTGTTTTTT.

This clonotype was counted ten times or more. The chain joins TRBV5-1 to TRBJ2-3; 8 bases are shared with TRBD2. The germline gives CDR1 SGHRS, CDR2 YFSETQ. The ends lost 0 bases at V and 0 bases at J; junction bases unmatched: 3. CDR3 length: 16 residues. The CDR3 loop is CASSLVSSGSTDTQYF. The CDR3 bases are TGCGCCAGCAGCTTGGTCTCTAGCGGGAGCACAGATACGCAGTATTTT.

This clonotype came up many times. This rearrangement joins TRBV3-1 to TRBJ2-1; 9 bases line up with TRBD2. Germline trimming cut 3 bases from V and 7 bases from J; bases unmatched to any gene: 13. Germline V gene sequence: CDR1 LGHDT, CDR2 YNNKEL (reference sequence). The CDR3 covers 17 residues. This CDR3 reads CASSQEVRTSEYNEQFF. In nucleotides, the CDR3 is TGTGCCAGCAGCCAGGAAGTGAGGACTAGCGAATATAATGAGCAGTTCTTC.

In its sample, this clonotype was seen many times. The CDR3 sequence is CSVVGNFYEQYF. In nucleotides, the CDR3 is TGCAGCGTTGTAGGCAATTTCTACGAGCAGTACTTC. The rearrangement links TRBV29-1 to TRBJ2-7; D is unclear. V dropped 4 bases and J dropped 3 bases, with 10 bases sitting between them. Looked up from germline, CDR1 is SQVTM and CDR2 is ANQGSEA. This CDR3 is 12 amino acids long.

Regarding this clonotype: A junction end diverges from the germline sequence, so it may reflect a read error. The CDR3 loop is CSASGGPNSPLNF. The CDR3 bases are TGCAGTGCTAGTGGGGGACCTAATTCACCCCTCAACTTT. The rearrangement links TRBV20-1 to TRBJ1-6; D is perhaps TRBD1 (5 bases). This CDR3 is built from 13 residues. Germline values: CDR1 DFQATT, CDR2 SNEGSKA (reference sequence).